A selection of T cell receptor beta chains follows, all from one sample in a study of blood T cell repertoires in COVID-19. The repertoire was sequenced with immunoSEQ multiplex PCR; TCRdb's copy has only in-frame clones and lacks some. This table has 150,000 or so clones, around 84% appearing once. Sequencing input: peripheral blood. These receptors were collected from a woman between 50 and 59 years old in a cohort sampled during active or convalescent COVID-19. Each CDR3 is given with its conserved first and last residue. Fields, in order: V gene, clone size, D gene, J gene, CDR3 DNA, CDR3 protein. D genes are given only for firm matches. Some rows mark clone size as missing; the rest say once, few, many or name a class of expanded clone.

TRBV30	-	-	TRBJ1-3	TGTGCCTGGCGAGGGCAGGGGGGAAACACCATATATTTT	CAWRGQGGNTIYF
TRBV30	-	-	TRBJ2-5	TGTGCCTGGAGTGTCTCGGAGACCCAGTACTTC	CAWSVSETQYF
TRBV19	once	-	TRBJ1-1	TGTGCCAGTAGTGGGCTGCTACAGGGAAGTGAAGCTTTCTTT	CASSGLLQGSEAFF
TRBV19	-	-	TRBJ2-3	TGTGCCAGTAGCATCCAACTAGGGACAGATACGCAGTATTTT	CASSIQLGTDTQYF
TRBV5-1	-	-	TRBJ1-1	TGCGCCAGCAGCAGGAGCCCGGTCGGGAACACTGAAGCTTTCTTT	CASSRSPVGNTEAFF
TRBV9	-	TRBD1	TRBJ1-2	TGTGCCAGCAGCGCGCCAGGGGGGAACTATGGCTACACCTTC	CASSAPGGNYGYTF
TRBV27	few	-	TRBJ1-5	TGTGCCAGCACCCTAACCGGGGATAGCAATCAGCCCCAGCATTTT	CASTLTGDSNQPQHF
TRBV9	-	TRBD1	TRBJ1-2	TGTGCCAGCAGCGTAGTGCCAGGGGGCACCGGTGGCTACACCTTC	CASSVVPGGTGGYTF
TRBV6-6	-	-	TRBJ2-7	TGTGCCAGCATCTCCCAGGGCGGCTCCTACGAGCAGTACTTC	CASISQGGSYEQYF
TRBV6-1	-	-	TRBJ2-6	TGTGCCAGCAGTGCTCCTCAAGGAGGATCTGGGGCCAACGTCCTGACTTTC	CASSAPQGGSGANVLTF
TRBV7-9	-	-	TRBJ2-4	TGTGCCAGCAGCTCAGGTGGGGGCTTGTACTTC	CASSSGGGLYF
TRBV5-1	-	-	TRBJ2-5	TGCGCCAGCAGCCCCGGGACACGATTTCAAGAGACCCAGTACTTC	CASSPGTRFQETQYF
TRBV4-1	-	-	TRBJ1-6	TGCGCCAGCAGCCAAGAGCGCGGTAATTCACCCCTCCACTTT	CASSQERGNSPLHF
TRBV4-2	-	TRBD1	TRBJ2-7	TGTGCCAGCAGCCAAGCTTCCGGGACAGCTATCTACGAGCAGTACTTC	CASSQASGTAIYEQYF
TRBV4-1	-	TRBD2	TRBJ2-1	TGCGCCAGCAGCCAACCAGCGGGGGACAATGAGCAGTTCTTC	CASSQPAGDNEQFF
TRBV4-3	-	-	TRBJ2-3	TGCGCCAGCAGCACTTTATCCGGTAATACGCAGTATTTT	CASSTLSGNTQYF
TRBV25-1	-	TRBD1	TRBJ1-1	TGTGCCAGCAGGGACAGGGGTCTCGAAGCTTTCTTT	CASRDRGLEAFF
TRBV19	-	-	TRBJ1-5	TGTGCCAGTAGTATGGGCAGTAGCAATCAGCCCCAGCATTTT	CASSMGSSNQPQHF
TRBV29-1	-	-	TRBJ1-5	TGCAGCGTTCGAGTAAATAGCAATCAGCCCCAGCATTTT	CSVRVNSNQPQHF
TRBV5-6	-	-	TRBJ2-4	TGTGCCAGCAGCTTGGAAGGGGCGAAAAACATTCAGTACTTC	CASSLEGAKNIQYF
TRBV5-6	-	-	TRBJ1-2	TGTGCCAGCAGCTTAGTAGACCCGGGTCTCTATGGCTACACCTTC	CASSLVDPGLYGYTF
TRBV5-1	-	-	TRBJ1-2	TGCGCCAGCAGTTGGGGAGAAAGACATGGCTACACCTTC	CASSWGERHGYTF
TRBV13	-	TRBD1	TRBJ1-2	TGTGCCAGCAGCCCTGCGGGACAGCCCTTCTATGGCTACACCTTC	CASSPAGQPFYGYTF
TRBV19	-	-	TRBJ2-2	TGTGCCAGTAGTACCATTCTGACAAACACCGGGGAGCTGTTTTTT	CASSTILTNTGELFF
TRBV12-5	-	-	TRBJ1-2	TGTGCTAGTGGTTCGGACACTAACTATGGCTACACCTTC	CASGSDTNYGYTF
TRBV6-1	-	TRBD1	TRBJ1-5	TGTGCCAGCAGTGGCCAGACAGGGAATCAGCCCCAGCATTTT	CASSGQTGNQPQHF
TRBV29-1	-	-	TRBJ1-2	TGCAGCTCCCGAACACAAGGGATCGGGGGAAACTATGGCTACACCTTC	CSSRTQGIGGNYGYTF
TRBV11-3	-	-	TRBJ1-6	TGTGCCAGCAGCTTAGATGGAGATTCACCCCTCCACTTT	CASSLDGDSPLHF
TRBV4-1	-	-	TRBJ2-2	TGCGCCAGCAGCCAAGATCTCGGCGGGACCGGGGAGCTGTTTTTT	CASSQDLGGTGELFF
TRBV19	-	-	TRBJ1-2	TGTGCCAGTACAACTAACTATGGCTACACCTTC	CASTTNYGYTF
TRBV29-1	-	TRBD2	TRBJ2-1	TGCAGCGTTGAATTCGGGAAGGGAGGGCGTGAGCAGTTCTTC	CSVEFGKGGREQFF
TRBV6-2/TRBV6-3	few	TRBD2	TRBJ2-1	TGTGCCAGCAGTTACTCACTAGCGGCTTACAATGAGCAGTTCTTC	CASSYSLAAYNEQFF
TRBV2	-	-	TRBJ2-6	TGTGCCAGCAGGGGGGCGATTATAACCTCTGGGGCCAACGTCCTGACTTTC	CASRGAIITSGANVLTF
TRBV7-9	once	-	TRBJ2-7	TGTGCCAGCAGCTTAGAATCCGGGACCTACGAGCAGTACTTC	CASSLESGTYEQYF
TRBV7-9	-	TRBD1	TRBJ1-5	TGTGCCAGCAGTTACATGGGGACAGGGGGATTAAATCAGCCCCAGCATTTT	CASSYMGTGGLNQPQHF
TRBV5-4	few	-	TRBJ2-3	TGTGCCAGCAGGCAGGACTTCACAGATACGCAGTATTTT	CASRQDFTDTQYF
TRBV16	few	-	TRBJ1-5	TGTGCCAGCAGCCAATACCCGGATCAGCCCCAGCATTTT	CASSQYPDQPQHF
TRBV7-6	few	-	TRBJ2-7	TGTGCCAGCAGCCCCGGAGGGGTTGCGAATGAGCAGTACTTC	CASSPGGVANEQYF
TRBV7-2	-	-	TRBJ1-4	TGTGCCAGCAGCTTAGTGGGTAGTGTGCGGGAAAAACTGTTTTTT	CASSLVGSVREKLFF
TRBV30	-	-	TRBJ1-3	TGTGCCTGGAGTGTAGACTCGTTCTCTGGAAACACCATATATTTT	CAWSVDSFSGNTIYF
TRBV5-4	once	TRBD2	TRBJ2-1	TGTGCCAGCAGCGTTCCTAGCGGGGGGGGCGATGAGCAGTTCTTC	CASSVPSGGGDEQFF
TRBV2	-	-	TRBJ1-2	TGTGCCAGCACTGATTTCCCCAGCCGGGTAGGGGAGGCTAACTATGGCTACACCTTC	CASTDFPSRVGEANYGYTF
TRBV7-9	-	TRBD1	TRBJ1-2	TGTGCCAGCAGCCTAGCCCCTCAGACAGGGAAGGGCTACACCTTC	CASSLAPQTGKGYTF
TRBV10-1	few	-	TRBJ1-2	TGCGCCAGCAGTGGTCACCAGGGAGGTGGCTACACCTTC	CASSGHQGGGYTF
TRBV24-1	few	-	TRBJ2-3	TGTGCCACCAGTGATTTCGCCGGGGGTCCTAGCACAGATACGCAGTATTTT	CATSDFAGGPSTDTQYF
TRBV3-1/TRBV3-2	once	TRBD1	TRBJ1-1	TGTGCCAGCAGCCCCGGGGGACAGGGAGGCACTGAAGCTTTCTTT	CASSPGGQGGTEAFF
TRBV28	-	TRBD2	TRBJ2-7	TGTGCCAGCAGTCCCTTACTCTCTAGCGGGGGGCTCTACGAGCAGTACTTC	CASSPLLSSGGLYEQYF
TRBV9	-	-	TRBJ1-2	TGTGCCAGCAGCGTCAAGGACAAGTCCCTCACCTTC	CASSVKDKSLTF
TRBV19	-	-	TRBJ1-3	TGTGCCAGTAGTATCGACCGACTGTTTTACTCTGGAAACACCATATATTTT	CASSIDRLFYSGNTIYF
TRBV10-2	-	-	TRBJ2-5	TGCGCCGACGCTTTGGGCAGGGAAGAGACCCAGTACTTC	CADALGREETQYF
TRBV6-2/TRBV6-3	-	-	TRBJ1-1	TGTGCCAGCAGTTACCTGGGCAGCACTGAAGCTTTCTTT	CASSYLGSTEAFF
TRBV18	-	-	TRBJ2-1	TGTGCCAGCTCACCACAGGAGGGCAATGAGCAGTTCTTC	CASSPQEGNEQFF
TRBV20-1	-	TRBD2	TRBJ2-1	TGCAGTGCTAGTACGGGGGGGGGCCGTGGCGATGAGCAGTTCTTC	CSASTGGGRGDEQFF
TRBV6-6	-	TRBD2	TRBJ2-1	TGTGCCAGCAGCGCTCGACTAGCGGTGGAGCAGTTCTTC	CASSARLAVEQFF
TRBV3-1/TRBV3-2	once	TRBD2	TRBJ2-7	TGTGCCAGCAGCCTGGGACTACAAACCTACGAGCAGTACTTC	CASSLGLQTYEQYF